A selection of T cell receptor beta chains follows, all from one sample in a study of Ad26.COV2.S vaccination and SARS-CoV-2 variants. Produced via immunoSEQ multiplex PCR; TCRdb's table is partial and in-frame only. The sample lists about 680,000 clones, approximately 88% seen once, with over 1.3% in the top ten. The sequencing used peripheral blood, collected in a trial of Ad26.COV2.S vaccine versus placebo. Source of these receptors: a person aged 18-65 years who received the Ad26.COV2.S COVID-19 vaccine or a placebo. CDR3s include the opening cysteine and the closing phenylalanine or tryptophan. Each record gives: J gene, clone size, D gene, CDR3 length, V gene, CDR3 protein, CDR3 DNA. The D gene is left open where the match is weak. The size field is filled for only some rows; it gives once, few, many or a size class.

TRBJ1-1 - - 15 TRBV7-2 CASSRRTGQNTEAFF TGTGCCAGCAGCCGGAGGACCGGACAGAACACTGAAGCTTTCTTT
TRBJ2-7 - - 15 TRBV7-9 CASSYGPYRGDEQYF TGTGCCAGCAGTTACGGACCCTACCGGGGAGACGAGCAGTACTTC
TRBJ2-2 - - 15 TRBV5-6 CASSLGFRDTGELFF TGTGCCAGCAGCTTGGGGTTTCGAGACACCGGGGAGCTGTTTTTT
TRBJ1-2 once - 13 TRBV2 CASSEDPRAGYTF TGTGCCAGCAGTGAAGATCCCAGGGCTGGCTACACCTTC
TRBJ2-7 - TRBD2 14 TRBV2 CASRSGGTQYEQYF TGTGCCAGCAGGAGCGGGGGGACGCAGTACGAGCAGTACTTC
TRBJ2-5 - TRBD2 16 TRBV5-1 CASSPAWGEGLETQYF TGCGCCAGCAGCCCCGCGTGGGGGGAGGGCCTGGAGACCCAGTACTTC
TRBJ2-5 - TRBD1 14 TRBV4-2 CASSQDPQGPTQYF TGTGCCAGCAGCCAAGATCCACAGGGGCCGACCCAGTACTTC
TRBJ2-7 - - 10 TRBV27 CASGLYEQYF TGTGCCAGCGGACTTTACGAGCAGTACTTC
TRBJ2-7 - TRBD2 14 TRBV7-2 CASSSSREWNEQYF TGTGCCAGCAGTTCCTCGCGGGAGTGGAACGAGCAGTACTTC
TRBJ1-1 - - 11 TRBV30 CAWMMNTEAFF TGTGCCTGGATGATGAACACTGAAGCTTTCTTT
TRBJ2-7 - - 13 TRBV19 CASSIVDSYEQYF TGTGCCAGTAGTATAGTGGACAGCTACGAGCAGTACTTC
TRBJ2-3 - TRBD2 17 TRBV10-3 CAITARLAGGSTDTQYF TGTGCCATCACCGCTAGACTAGCGGGGGGGAGCACAGATACGCAGTATTTT
TRBJ2-5 - TRBD2 14 TRBV7-2 CASSPSLAEETQYF TGTGCCAGCAGCCCCTCACTAGCGGAAGAGACCCAGTACTTC
TRBJ2-5 - - 16 TRBV30 CAWSVFTGSVREAQYF TGTGCCTGGAGTGTATTTACGGGCAGTGTGAGAGAGGCCCAGTACTTC
TRBJ2-3 - - 14 TRBV10-1 CASSEQTQRNTQYF TGCGCCAGCAGTGAGCAGACCCAGAGAAATACGCAGTATTTT
TRBJ1-2 once TRBD1 14 TRBV20-1 CSASPPGQGYGYTF TGCAGTGCTAGTCCTCCGGGACAGGGCTATGGCTACACCTTC
TRBJ2-7 once - 15 TRBV5-1 CASSWNGGLSYEQYF TGCGCCAGCAGCTGGAATGGGGGCCTCTCCTACGAGCAGTACTTC
TRBJ1-1 - - 12 TRBV30 CAWNAWGTEAFF TGTGCCTGGAATGCCTGGGGCACTGAAGCTTTCTTT
TRBJ2-5 - - 13 TRBV6-4 CASSETSQETQYF TGTGCCAGCAGTGAGACTTCTCAAGAGACCCAGTACTTC
TRBJ2-7 few - 11 TRBV7-9 CASRSTGEQYF TGTGCCAGCAGGTCGACAGGCGAGCAGTACTTC
TRBJ2-7 - TRBD1 15 TRBV5-1 CASRVGDSKAYEQYF TGCGCCAGCAGAGTTGGGGACAGCAAGGCCTACGAGCAGTACTTC
TRBJ2-5 once - 15 TRBV4-2 CASSPGREYQETQYF TGTGCCAGCAGCCCAGGCAGGGAGTACCAAGAGACCCAGTACTTC
TRBJ1-2 - - 13 TRBV7-2 CASSLQGYYGYTF TGTGCCAGCAGCTTACAGGGGTACTATGGCTACACCTTC
TRBJ2-3 - - 15 TRBV7-2 CASSQDYLSTDTQYF TGTGCCAGCAGTCAGGACTACCTTAGCACAGATACGCAGTATTTT
TRBJ2-6 - TRBD1 16 TRBV18 CASSPDRGSGANVLTF TGTGCCAGCTCACCTGACAGGGGATCTGGGGCCAACGTCCTGACTTTC
TRBJ2-2 - - 16 TRBV5-1 CASSWGSGSNTGELFF TGCGCCAGCAGCTGGGGAAGCGGGTCGAACACCGGGGAGCTGTTTTTT
TRBJ1-5 - TRBD1 15 TRBV19 CASTQTGAADQPQHF TGTGCCAGTACCCAGACAGGGGCCGCGGATCAGCCCCAGCATTTT
TRBJ2-7 - TRBD2 14 TRBV7-6 CASSSREGAYEQYF TGTGCCAGCAGCTCCAGGGAGGGAGCTTACGAGCAGTACTTC
TRBJ1-6 - TRBD1 16 TRBV15 CATSRDADRGSSPLHF TGTGCCACCAGCAGAGATGCAGACAGGGGAAGCTCACCCCTCCACTTT
TRBJ1-1 - - 14 TRBV7-9 CASSLRGLNTEAFF TGTGCCAGCAGCTTGAGGGGCCTGAACACTGAAGCTTTCTTT
TRBJ2-3 - TRBD2 16 TRBV19 CASSTGGALSTDTQYF TGTGCCAGTAGTACCGGGGGGGCCCTTAGCACAGATACGCAGTATTTT
TRBJ1-2 - - 14 TRBV10-2 CASSESYSNYGYTF TGCGCCAGCAGTGAGTCATACAGCAACTATGGCTACACCTTC
TRBJ1-3 - - 13 TRBV6-5 CASSYSGGNTIYF TGTGCCAGCAGTTACTCAGGAGGAAACACCATATATTTT
TRBJ1-6 - - 14 TRBV18 CASSSRQDNSPLHF TGTGCCAGCTCATCCCGACAGGATAATTCACCCCTCCACTTT
TRBJ1-6 once - 14 TRBV19 CASSIYGPDSPLHF TGTGCCAGTAGTATCTACGGACCCGATTCACCCCTCCACTTT
TRBJ1-5 - TRBD1 15 TRBV6-1 CASSDPQGRNQPQHF TGTGCCAGCAGTGACCCACAGGGGCGGAATCAGCCCCAGCATTTT
TRBJ2-3 - - 13 TRBV25-1 CASLQGGTDTQYF TGTGCCAGCCTCCAGGGTGGCACAGATACGCAGTATTTT
TRBJ2-1 - - 13 TRBV7-8 CASSQAPYNEQFF TGTGCCAGCAGCCAAGCGCCTTACAATGAGCAGTTCTTC
TRBJ2-7 - - 16 TRBV4-1 CASSQAGVPGVGEQYF TGCGCCAGCAGCCAAGCCGGCGTCCCGGGGGTTGGCGAGCAGTACTTC
TRBJ2-1 - TRBD2 16 TRBV9 CASSVAPRLAANEQFF TGTGCCAGCAGCGTAGCCCCTCGACTAGCAGCGAATGAGCAGTTCTTC
TRBJ2-3 - TRBD2 14 TRBV19 CATTAGGRTDTQYF TGTGCCACTACAGCGGGAGGGCGGACAGATACGCAGTATTTT
TRBJ1-5 - - 13 TRBV2 CASSGQDNQPQHF TGTGCCAGCAGTGGACAGGATAATCAGCCCCAGCATTTT
TRBJ1-2 - TRBD1 12 TRBV27 CASSRDRGGYTF TGTGCCAGCAGTAGGGACAGGGGTGGCTACACCTTC
TRBJ1-2 few - 14 TRBV4-3 CASSHPNGNYGYTF TGCGCCAGCAGCCATCCGAATGGGAACTATGGCTACACCTTC
TRBJ1-5 - TRBD1 15 TRBV7-8 CASSAPGQINQPQHF TGTGCCAGCAGCGCGCCGGGACAGATAAATCAGCCCCAGCATTTT